The 9 T cell receptor beta chains given below trace back to one sample, sequenced in a study of blood T cell repertoires in COVID-19. Here immunoSEQ multiplex PCR was the method, and the copy in TCRdb shows in-frame clones only, minus some. The table has fewer than 250,000 clones, around 82% seen once. The sequenced sample consisted of peripheral blood. The receptors derive from a woman aged 45-59 years with acute or convalescent COVID-19.

The chain links TRBV27 to TRBJ2-7; 11 bases align to TRBD1. Germline trimming cut 2 bases from V and 6 bases from J; bases unmatched to any gene: 12. The CDR3 runs to 17 residues. The germline V gene encodes CDR1 MNHEY and CDR2 SMNVEV (reference sequence). The CDR3 nucleotides are TGTGCCAGCAGTTTAAGAGGAGACCGGGACAGGGGGAGCGAGCAGTACTTC. Translating gives CASSLRGDRDRGSEQYF.

V usage is TRBV11-1 and J usage is TRBJ2-1; TRBD2 matches at 11 bases. Germline V gives CDR1 SGHAT, CDR2 FQDESV (reference sequence). The CDR3 has 15 residues. V trimming: 5 bases; J trimming: 7 bases; junction bases outside the gene matches: 7. CDR3 in amino acids: CASSITSGRGNEQFF. The CDR3 DNA follows: TGTGCCAGCAGCATCACTAGCGGGAGAGGGAATGAGCAGTTCTTC.

This chain uses TRBV19 with TRBJ2-7; D uncertain. V lost 3 bases and J 4 bases, leaving 10 bases between the germline ends. Germline V gene data show CDR1 as LNHDA and CDR2 as SQIVND (reference sequence). The CDR3 is 13 residues long. CDR3 sequence: CASSITANYEQYF. The CDR3 DNA reads TGTGCCAGTAGTATTACAGCCAATTACGAGCAGTACTTC.

The J gene is TRBJ2-1, the V gene TRBV4-2, with 13 bases matching TRBD2. The CDR3 has 16 residues. J was trimmed by 10 bases and V by 3 bases; bases with no gene match: 9. Germline loops: CDR1 LGHNA, CDR2 YNFKEQ. The CDR3 DNA is TGTGCCAGCAGCCATCGCACACTAGCGGGAGGGTGGGAGCAGTTCTTC. This sequence encodes CASSHRTLAGGWEQFF.

This CDR3 is CASSTHTGTVKIANTGELFF. CDR3 DNA sequence: TGTGCCAGCAGTACCCATACCGGGACAGTAAAGATTGCGAACACCGGGGAGCTGTTTTTT. The chain carries TRBV28 and TRBJ2-2, with TRBD1 identical over 7 bases. The J segment lost 0 bases and the V segment lost 5 bases, leaving 18 bases of the junction unmatched. CDR1 MDHEN and CDR2 SYDVKM come from the germline V gene. CDR3 length: 20 residues.

The J gene is TRBJ2-1, the V gene TRBV24-1; TRBD2 agrees at 8 bases. CDR3 size: 16 residues. Germline loops: CDR1 KGHDR, CDR2 SFDVKD. V lost 4 bases to trimming and J lost 7 bases; unmatched junction nucleotides: 11. The CDR3 sequence: CATSDPTSGGDNEQFF. Written as DNA, the CDR3 is TGTGCCACCAGTGACCCAACTAGCGGAGGGGATAATGAGCAGTTCTTC.

This clone showed up just once. J is TRBJ2-1 and V is TRBV3-1 (or the pseudogene TRBV3-2), with 9 bases identical to TRBD2. V dropped 3 bases and J dropped 12; count of bases not matched to a gene: 9. The CDR3 is made up of 14 amino acids. Germline CDR1 LGHDT, CDR2 YNNKEL (reference sequence). The CDR3 is CASSQSRLAAGQFF. In DNA, the CDR3 is TGTGCCAGCAGCCAGTCGAGACTAGCGGCAGGGCAGTTCTTC.

In DNA form, the CDR3 reads TGTGCCAGCAGCTTAGAGCGGAGAGATACGCAGTATTTT. Its protein product is CASSLERRDTQYF. The V gene is TRBV11-3, the J gene TRBJ2-3; no clear D gene. This CDR3 is built from 13 residues. V lost 0 bases and J 5 bases, leaving 6 bases between the germline ends. Germline V lookup: CDR1 SGHNT, CDR2 YENEEA.

The sample holds one count of this clone. The rearrangement joins TRBV18 to TRBJ2-3; 9 bases agree with TRBD2. The J segment lost 6 bases and the V segment lost 0 bases, leaving 10 bases of the junction unmatched. Germline V gene sequence: CDR1 KGHSH, CDR2 LQKENI. CDR3 length: 17 amino acids. The CDR3, as DNA: TGTGCCAGCTCACCACCGGGTGGGCTAGCGGGATTGGATACGCAGTATTTT. Its protein product is CASSPPGGLAGLDTQYF.